The T cell receptor (beta chain) under discussion was sequenced for a study of blood T cell repertoires in COVID-19. On the study more broadly: Whether acute or convalescent, the COVID-19 samples came from the United States, Italy and Spain. Sources were T cells, B-cell-depleted T cells, or PBMCs; the material itself was cDNA or gDNA.

Seattle patients were enrolled during active infection and followed longitudinally. As originally analysed: The assay estimated nucleated cells by amplifying reference gene primers. Method: immunoSEQ multiplex PCR; TCRdb's copy keeps in-frame clones and lacks some. V and J calls and clone size are copied from that table; D and trimming were computed from the DNA. The sample includes 150,000 or so clones, about 85% of them seen just once. The CDR3 loop spans 16 amino acids. Germline values: CDR1 SGHTS, CDR2 YDEGEE. With 3 bases clipped from V and 0 bases from J, the junction kept 6 bases outside the gene matches.

The sequencing sample was made of peripheral blood. V gene TRBV5-8 combines with J gene TRBJ2-1, with 7 bases lining up with TRBD1. The clonotype comes from a man between 60 and 70 years old with COVID-19, enrolled during active disease. As DNA, the CDR3 is TGTGCCAGCAGCTGGATGACAGGGATCTCCTACAATGAGCAGTTCTTC. It codes for CASSWMTGISYNEQFF.